This is a list of T cell receptor beta chains from one sample in a study. TCRdb analysed the 5' RACE reads with MiXCR anew, one entry per CDR3 protein. Among 34,000 or so distinct CDR3 sequences listed, about a quarter were seen once. Sequences were obtained from tumor-infiltrating Tregs sorted from the breast tumor. These receptors all come from a female donor with breast cancer. CDR3s include the opening cysteine and the closing phenylalanine or tryptophan. Fields, in order: J gene, clone size, V gene, D gene, CDR3 DNA, CDR3 protein. D genes are given only for firm matches. Clone size, where shown, is once, few, many, or a class for clones that have expanded.

j_call: TRBJ1-2; clone_size: -; v_call: TRBV6-5; d_call: TRBD1; cdr3_nt: TGTGCCAGCAGCTGGGACAGGGCCTATGGCTACACCTTC; cdr3_aa: CASSWDRAYGYTF
j_call: TRBJ1-1; clone_size: medium-sized; v_call: TRBV10-3; d_call: -; cdr3_nt: TGTGCCATCAGTGAGGCCCCCCGAGGCACTGAAGCTTTCTTT; cdr3_aa: CAISEAPRGTEAFF
j_call: TRBJ2-1; clone_size: -; v_call: TRBV19; d_call: TRBD1; cdr3_nt: TGTGCCAGTTTGACAGGGGGCGGTGAGCAGTTCTTC; cdr3_aa: CASLTGGGEQFF
j_call: TRBJ1-1; clone_size: many; v_call: TRBV18; d_call: TRBD1; cdr3_nt: TGTGCCAGCTCACCCCGGGACAGGGGCCCGGACACTGAAGCTTTCTTT; cdr3_aa: CASSPRDRGPDTEAFF
j_call: TRBJ2-1; clone_size: many; v_call: TRBV5-1; d_call: -; cdr3_nt: TGCGCCAGCAGCTTGGTGCACAATGAGCAGTTCTTC; cdr3_aa: CASSLVHNEQFF
j_call: TRBJ1-5; clone_size: -; v_call: TRBV6-5; d_call: -; cdr3_nt: TGTGCCAGCATGCCCCAACAGTGGCGAAATCAGCCCCAGCATTTT; cdr3_aa: CASMPQQWRNQPQHF
j_call: TRBJ2-1; clone_size: once; v_call: TRBV3-1; d_call: TRBD2; cdr3_nt: TGTACCAGCAGCCAGAGCGGGAGGTACAATGAGCAGTTCTTC; cdr3_aa: CTSSQSGRYNEQFF
j_call: TRBJ1-1; clone_size: few; v_call: TRBV6-5; d_call: -; cdr3_nt: TGTGCCAGCAGTTTTTCTTCGAACACTGAAGCTTTCTTT; cdr3_aa: CASSFSSNTEAFF
j_call: TRBJ2-1; clone_size: many; v_call: TRBV6-6; d_call: TRBD1; cdr3_nt: TGTGCCGGCCGGACTGGACAGGGCCGGGGGAATGAGCAGTTCTTC; cdr3_aa: CAGRTGQGRGNEQFF
j_call: TRBJ2-7; clone_size: many; v_call: TRBV20-1; d_call: -; cdr3_nt: TGCAGTGTTAGGACAGAGGCATCCTACGAGCAGTACTTC; cdr3_aa: CSVRTEASYEQYF
j_call: TRBJ2-3; clone_size: -; v_call: TRBV5-1; d_call: TRBD2; cdr3_nt: TGCGCCAGCAGCAGGGGACTAGCGGGAGCAGATACGCAGTATTTT; cdr3_aa: CASSRGLAGADTQYF
j_call: TRBJ1-1; clone_size: -; v_call: TRBV18; d_call: -; cdr3_nt: TGTGCCAGCTCACCCTCGGGACGTATGAACACTGAAGCTTTCTTT; cdr3_aa: CASSPSGRMNTEAFF
j_call: TRBJ1-2; clone_size: -; v_call: TRBV6-5; d_call: TRBD1; cdr3_nt: TGCGCCAGCAGTTACCTGACAGGGGCTAACTATGGCTACACCTTC; cdr3_aa: CASSYLTGANYGYTF
j_call: TRBJ1-5; clone_size: -; v_call: TRBV6-1; d_call: -; cdr3_nt: TGTGCCAGCAGCCTAGAGGCCCAACCTTATCAGCCCCAGCATTTT; cdr3_aa: CASSLEAQPYQPQHF
j_call: TRBJ2-5; clone_size: medium-sized; v_call: TRBV5-1; d_call: TRBD2; cdr3_nt: TGCGCCAGCAGCTTGTCCCTAGCGGGCAGGGAGACCCAGTACTTC; cdr3_aa: CASSLSLAGRETQYF
j_call: TRBJ1-2; clone_size: many; v_call: TRBV6-1; d_call: -; cdr3_nt: TGTGCCAGCAGTGAAGCGATGGAGGGCGGAACCTTC; cdr3_aa: CASSEAMEGGTF
j_call: TRBJ2-5; clone_size: many; v_call: TRBV6-5; d_call: TRBD2; cdr3_nt: TGTGCCAGCAGTTACTCGAGGCAGGGAGGGCCAGAGACCCAGTACTTC; cdr3_aa: CASSYSRQGGPETQYF
j_call: TRBJ2-7; clone_size: medium-sized; v_call: TRBV5-1; d_call: -; cdr3_nt: TGCGCCAGCAGTCCACGGCCATCCTACGAGCAGTACTTC; cdr3_aa: CASSPRPSYEQYF
j_call: TRBJ2-2; clone_size: medium-sized; v_call: TRBV7-3; d_call: -; cdr3_nt: TGTGCCAGCAGCCTAAACACCGGGGAGCTGTTTTTT; cdr3_aa: CASSLNTGELFF
j_call: TRBJ2-2; clone_size: -; v_call: TRBV12-3/TRBV12-4; d_call: TRBD1; cdr3_nt: TGTGCCAGCAGTTTGTTTCGGACAGGGATTAGAGCCGGGGAGCTGTTTTTT; cdr3_aa: CASSLFRTGIRAGELFF
j_call: TRBJ1-2; clone_size: medium-sized; v_call: TRBV20-1; d_call: -; cdr3_nt: TGCAGTGCCTTAATAAGAAGGAACGCTCGGAGAGCTAACTATGGCTACACCTTC; cdr3_aa: CSALIRRNARRANYGYTF
j_call: TRBJ2-1; clone_size: many; v_call: TRBV7-6; d_call: -; cdr3_nt: TGTGCCAGCAGCCTGTTCGGGGGAGGAAGGTACAATGAGCAGTTCTTC; cdr3_aa: CASSLFGGGRYNEQFF
j_call: TRBJ2-3; clone_size: -; v_call: TRBV20-1; d_call: -; cdr3_nt: TGCAGTGCTAGAGAAGCAGATACGCAGTATTTT; cdr3_aa: CSAREADTQYF
j_call: TRBJ2-7; clone_size: medium-sized; v_call: TRBV18; d_call: -; cdr3_nt: TGTGCCAGCTCACCAATTAACCGGAACAGGGCCCACGAGCAGTACTTC; cdr3_aa: CASSPINRNRAHEQYF
j_call: TRBJ1-5; clone_size: few; v_call: TRBV6-1; d_call: -; cdr3_nt: TGTGCCAGCAGACTAACCCAGGGGAATCAGCCCCAGCATTTT; cdr3_aa: CASRLTQGNQPQHF
j_call: TRBJ1-1; clone_size: few; v_call: TRBV6-1; d_call: -; cdr3_nt: TGTGCCAGCACAGGAGGGCGGATGAACGCTGAAGCTTTCTTT; cdr3_aa: CASTGGRMNAEAFF
j_call: TRBJ2-1; clone_size: many; v_call: TRBV19; d_call: -; cdr3_nt: TGTGCCAGTAGTGTGATAGCTACCAATGAGCAGTTCTTC; cdr3_aa: CASSVIATNEQFF
j_call: TRBJ2-4; clone_size: -; v_call: TRBV5-1; d_call: -; cdr3_nt: TGCGCCAGCAGCTTCGGACCTTCGGGAAACATTCAGTACTTC; cdr3_aa: CASSFGPSGNIQYF
j_call: TRBJ1-2; clone_size: many; v_call: TRBV30; d_call: -; cdr3_nt: TGTGCCTGGAGTGTGGAAAGGGCTGGTGGCTACACCTTC; cdr3_aa: CAWSVERAGGYTF
j_call: TRBJ1-1; clone_size: -; v_call: TRBV9; d_call: -; cdr3_nt: TGTGCCAGCAGCTTCATCCGGGACCAGAACACTGAAGCTTTCTTT; cdr3_aa: CASSFIRDQNTEAFF
j_call: TRBJ2-5; clone_size: -; v_call: TRBV9; d_call: -; cdr3_nt: TGTGCCAGCAGCGCGACCGGGACAGCGGGCGAGACCCAGTACTTC; cdr3_aa: CASSATGTAGETQYF
j_call: TRBJ2-1; clone_size: few; v_call: TRBV24-1; d_call: TRBD2; cdr3_nt: TGTGCCACCAGTGATTTTGGGACTAGCGGGAGCTCCTACAATGAGCAGTTCTTC; cdr3_aa: CATSDFGTSGSSYNEQFF
j_call: TRBJ2-7; clone_size: few; v_call: TRBV6-1; d_call: TRBD2; cdr3_nt: TGTGCCAGCACTCCCGGGGGGTCCTACGAGCAGTACTTC; cdr3_aa: CASTPGGSYEQYF
j_call: TRBJ1-2; clone_size: -; v_call: TRBV9; d_call: TRBD1; cdr3_nt: TGTGCCAGCAGCGTCCCTGACTCCGGGACAGGGGACGGCTACACCTTC; cdr3_aa: CASSVPDSGTGDGYTF
j_call: TRBJ2-7; clone_size: -; v_call: TRBV4-1; d_call: TRBD1; cdr3_nt: TGCGCCAGCGGCCAAGGACAGGGGCGTCCCTACGAGCTGTACTTC; cdr3_aa: CASGQGQGRPYELYF
j_call: TRBJ2-3; clone_size: once; v_call: TRBV6-5; d_call: -; cdr3_nt: TGTGCCAGCAGTTACGGTCCGCGGTACAATGAGCAGTATTTT; cdr3_aa: CASSYGPRYNEQYF
j_call: TRBJ2-3; clone_size: many; v_call: TRBV5-6; d_call: TRBD2; cdr3_nt: TGTGCCAGCAGCTTTTCCCTAGCGGGAGGTGGTACAGATACGCAGTATTTT; cdr3_aa: CASSFSLAGGGTDTQYF
j_call: TRBJ1-1; clone_size: many; v_call: TRBV3-1; d_call: -; cdr3_nt: TGTGCCAGCAGCCAAGCCAAGGGTCTGAACACTGAAGCTTTCTTT; cdr3_aa: CASSQAKGLNTEAFF
j_call: TRBJ2-3; clone_size: many; v_call: TRBV20-1; d_call: -; cdr3_nt: TGCAGTGCTAGGGGTTTAGATACGCAGTATTTT; cdr3_aa: CSARGLDTQYF
j_call: TRBJ2-1; clone_size: -; v_call: TRBV24-1; d_call: -; cdr3_nt: TGTGCCACCAGCCGGGACAAACCCTACAATGAGCAGTTCTTC; cdr3_aa: CATSRDKPYNEQFF
j_call: TRBJ2-1; clone_size: -; v_call: TRBV5-4; d_call: -; cdr3_nt: TGTGCTAGCAGCTTTGGGCTCCACAATGAGCAGTTCTTC; cdr3_aa: CASSFGLHNEQFF
j_call: TRBJ2-1; clone_size: -; v_call: TRBV25-1; d_call: TRBD1; cdr3_nt: TGTGCCAGCAGTGCCCAGGGGGACGCAGAGAATGAGCAGTTCTTC; cdr3_aa: CASSAQGDAENEQFF